Following are 7 T cell receptor beta chains from one sample sequenced in a study of control samples from healthy donors and cancer patients. The table came from immunoSEQ multiplex PCR; TCRdb's copy has only in-frame clones and leaves some out. The sample has some 180,000 clones. The specimen sequenced was blood. These receptors were obtained from a woman in her twenties or thirties in good health.

The chain uses TRBV28 and TRBJ1-5; 9 nucleotides align to TRBD1. This CDR3 region has 14 residues. The junction had 6 bases not matched to a gene; V was cut back by 7 bases and J by 5 bases. CDR1 is MDHEN, CDR2 SYDVKM, per germline. CDR3 sequence: CASTTGGSYQPQHF. The CDR3 DNA is TGTGCCAGCACAACAGGGGGCAGTTATCAGCCCCAGCATTTT.

The gene calls are TRBV7-9 and TRBJ2-5; D gene uncertain. The CDR3 sequence is 13 residues long. Trimming took 4 bases from V and 0 from J, leaving 6 bases between them. In germline, CDR1 is SEHNR, CDR2 FQNEAQ (reference sequence). CDR3 sequence reads: CASSSEYQETQYF. CDR3 DNA sequence: TGTGCCAGCAGCTCCGAATACCAAGAGACCCAGTACTTC.

The chain recombines TRBV6-4 with TRBJ1-6; D possibly corresponds to TRBD1 (5 bases). The germline gives CDR1 MRHNA, CDR2 SNTAGT. This CDR3 spans 16 amino acids. V was cut by 0 bases and J by 7 bases, with 13 bases left in between. The CDR3: CASSDSPGEGNSPLHF. In DNA form, the CDR3 reads TGTGCCAGCAGTGACTCGCCGGGGGAAGGAAATTCACCCCTCCACTTT.

The chain is built from TRBV29-1 and TRBJ2-7, with no clear D. Germline V lookup: CDR1 SQVTM, CDR2 ANQGSEA. The CDR3 consists of 14 residues. V lost 0 bases to trimming and J lost 4 bases, with 13 bases between them. CDR3 sequence: CSVEDPVRAYEQYF. The CDR3 nucleotides read TGCAGCGTTGAAGATCCTGTCCGGGCGTACGAGCAGTACTTC.

The J gene is TRBJ1-2, the V gene TRBV28; no reliable D call. V lost 2 bases to trimming and J lost 5 bases, with 12 bases between them. Per germline, CDR1 MDHEN and CDR2 SYDVKM. The CDR3 loop spans 14 amino acids. This CDR3 is CASSLSFREYGYTF. In DNA form, the CDR3 reads TGTGCCAGCAGTTTAAGCTTTAGGGAATATGGCTACACCTTC.

V usage is TRBV4-1 and J usage is TRBJ1-5; D remains ambiguous. The CDR3 sequence is 16 residues long. V was cut by 1 base and J by 7 bases, with 17 bases left in between. Germline CDR1 reads MGHRA; CDR2 reads YSYEKL. The CDR3 spells CASSQGPARTGQPQHF. Written as DNA, the CDR3 is TGCGCCAGCAGCCAAGGTCCGGCCAGGACTGGGCAGCCCCAGCATTTT.

V is TRBV19 and J is TRBJ1-2; D gene ambiguous. Germline values: CDR1 LNHDA, CDR2 SQIVND (reference sequence). The CDR3 runs 13 residues. Trimming left V 7 bases short and J 0 bases short, with 9 bases between. CDR3 protein: CASNPRANYGYTF. The CDR3 DNA reads TGTGCCAGTAACCCCCGGGCTAACTATGGCTACACCTTC.